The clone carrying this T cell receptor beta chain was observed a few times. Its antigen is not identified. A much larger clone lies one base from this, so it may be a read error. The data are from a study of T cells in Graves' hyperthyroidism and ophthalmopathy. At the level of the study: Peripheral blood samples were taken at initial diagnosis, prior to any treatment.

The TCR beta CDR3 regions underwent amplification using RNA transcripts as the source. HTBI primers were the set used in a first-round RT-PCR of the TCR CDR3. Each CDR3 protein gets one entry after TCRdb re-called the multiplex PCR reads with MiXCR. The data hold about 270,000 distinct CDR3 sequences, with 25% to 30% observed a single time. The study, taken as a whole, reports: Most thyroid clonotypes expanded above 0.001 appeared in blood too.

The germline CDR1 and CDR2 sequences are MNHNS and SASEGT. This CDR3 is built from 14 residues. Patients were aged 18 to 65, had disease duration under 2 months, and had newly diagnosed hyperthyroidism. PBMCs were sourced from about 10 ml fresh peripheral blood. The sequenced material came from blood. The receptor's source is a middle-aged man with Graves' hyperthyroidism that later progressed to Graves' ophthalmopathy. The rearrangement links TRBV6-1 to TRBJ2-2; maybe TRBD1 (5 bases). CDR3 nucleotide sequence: TGTGTCAGCAGTGAGCTCAGGGAAGGCGGGGAGCTGTTTTTT. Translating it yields CVSSELREGGELFF.